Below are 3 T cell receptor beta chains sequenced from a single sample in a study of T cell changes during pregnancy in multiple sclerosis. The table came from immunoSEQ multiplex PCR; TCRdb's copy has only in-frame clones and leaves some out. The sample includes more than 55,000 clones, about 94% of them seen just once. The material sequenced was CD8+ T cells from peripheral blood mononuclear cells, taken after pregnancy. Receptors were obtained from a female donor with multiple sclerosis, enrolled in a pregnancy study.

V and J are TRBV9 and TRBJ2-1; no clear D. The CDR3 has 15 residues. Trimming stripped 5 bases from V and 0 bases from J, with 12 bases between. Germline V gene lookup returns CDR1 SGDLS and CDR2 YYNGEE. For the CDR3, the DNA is TGTGCCAGCAGTGCCCCCGAGGCCTCCTACAATGAGCAGTTCTTC. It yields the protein CASSAPEASYNEQFF.

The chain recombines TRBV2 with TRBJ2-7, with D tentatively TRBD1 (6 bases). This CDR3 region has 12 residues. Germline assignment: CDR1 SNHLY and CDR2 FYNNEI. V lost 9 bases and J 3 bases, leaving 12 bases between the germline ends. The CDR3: CASHRDNYEQYF. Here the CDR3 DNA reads TGTGCCAGTCACCGGGACAACTACGAGCAGTACTTC.

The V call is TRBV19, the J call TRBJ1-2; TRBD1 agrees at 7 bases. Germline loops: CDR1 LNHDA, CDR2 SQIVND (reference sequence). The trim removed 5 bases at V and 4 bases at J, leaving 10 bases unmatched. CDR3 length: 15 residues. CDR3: CASSASGQNSYGYTF. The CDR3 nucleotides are TGTGCCAGTAGTGCCTCGGGACAGAATAGCTATGGCTACACCTTC.